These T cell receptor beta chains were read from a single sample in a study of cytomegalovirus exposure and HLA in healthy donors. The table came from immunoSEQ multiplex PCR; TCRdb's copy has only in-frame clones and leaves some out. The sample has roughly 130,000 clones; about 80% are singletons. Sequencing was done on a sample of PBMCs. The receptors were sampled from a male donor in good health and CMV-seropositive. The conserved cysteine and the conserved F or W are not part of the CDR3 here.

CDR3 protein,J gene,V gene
ASSPGTSGDNEQF,TRBJ2-1,TRBV5-1
ASSSQGSGANVLT,TRBJ2-6,TRBV9
ASSLAGDSQETQY,TRBJ2-5,TRBV7-2
ASSEFDPQGNTGELF,TRBJ2-2,TRBV2
ASSHTGSFSYEQY,TRBJ2-7,TRBV27
ASSSGLAGHEQF,TRBJ2-1,TRBV27
ASSLAQGQAAYEQY,TRBJ2-7,TRBV5-4
ASSKVTGQGFLIAYEQY,TRBJ2-7,TRBV21-1
ASSSDRVYEQY,-,TRBV5-1
ASSEAAGAGYT,TRBJ1-2,TRBV2
ASSLEVRGYEQY,TRBJ2-7,TRBV7-2
ASSELGTSGDEQY,TRBJ2-7,TRBV9
ASSNRLADPKNIQY,TRBJ2-4,TRBV4-1
ASSELAGVNTGELF,TRBJ2-2,TRBV2
ASSLYEAF,TRBJ1-1,TRBV7-9
ASSYSGLSTDTQY,TRBJ2-3,TRBV6-5
ASSQDVGIGSTGELF,TRBJ2-2,TRBV4-1
ASSHGTSGEDTGELF,TRBJ2-2,TRBV7-3
ASSLVGEETQY,TRBJ2-5,TRBV7-6
ASSVGTANYGYT,TRBJ1-2,TRBV9
ASSLDVTGYQPQH,TRBJ1-5,TRBV7-2
ASSLGVRNTEAF,TRBJ1-1,TRBV5-4
ASSIGGARGETDTQY,TRBJ2-3,TRBV19
ATKEVPGGRSYEQY,TRBJ2-7,TRBV7-9
ASSVRGPLFSQY,TRBJ2-7,TRBV9
ASSPPGETTDTQY,TRBJ2-3,TRBV18
ASSLSLDRGPRGYT,TRBJ1-2,TRBV7-9
ASSLVGGNQPQH,TRBJ1-5,TRBV5-6
ASRLGGAGTNEKLF,TRBJ1-4,TRBV7-9
ASSLEDSRSGNTIY,TRBJ1-3,TRBV11-2
ASSLEGLFNQPQH,TRBJ1-5,TRBV7-8
ASSLIPPGNTGELF,TRBJ2-2,TRBV7-6
ASSPDRGHEQY,TRBJ2-7,TRBV9
ASSSPRLRDYGYT,TRBJ1-2,TRBV6-5
ASSISGKASDYGYT,TRBJ1-2,TRBV19
ASSERTSGYEQY,TRBJ2-7,TRBV28
ASSVLGSPDTGELF,TRBJ2-2,TRBV9
ASTRDRNQETQY,TRBJ2-5,TRBV2
ASSFLQGNYGYT,TRBJ1-2,TRBV27
ASSPTGNSPLH,TRBJ1-6,TRBV7-3